The rows below give T cell receptor beta chains drawn from one sample of a study of long-term antiretroviral therapy in people with HIV. The protocol was immunoSEQ multiplex PCR, while the TCRdb copy is restricted to in-frame clones and leaves out a portion. The sample includes 13,000 to 15,000 clones, around four fifths of them seen just once. Material: unsorted PBMCs, obtained 1.8 years before starting antiretroviral therapy. The receptors derive from a woman aged 40 to 50 with HIV. Each CDR3 is given with its conserved first and last residue. A D gene is named only where the DNA matches it firmly. Expanded clones are given a class, and other clones once, few, many or no size at all.

V	J	size	D	CDR3	DNA
TRBV30	TRBJ1-1	-	TRBD1	CAWSELGQGSHEAFF	TGTGCCTGGAGTGAACTGGGACAGGGTTCCCATGAAGCTTTCTTT
TRBV5-8	TRBJ1-2	-	-	CASSLRQLTWGYTF	TGTGCCAGCAGCTTGCGACAGCTTACGTGGGGCTACACCTTC
TRBV11-1	TRBJ1-5	-	-	CASSLAGGQPQHF	TGTGCCAGCAGCTTAGCGGGGGGTCAGCCCCAGCATTTT
TRBV6-5	TRBJ2-1	-	-	CASSRGSREFF	TGTGCCAGCAGTCGGGGGTCACGGGAGTTCTTC
TRBV6-6	TRBJ2-2	-	-	CASSSSPGELFF	TGTGCCAGCAGTTCGAGCCCCGGGGAGCTGTTTTTT
TRBV2	TRBJ2-3	-	TRBD1	CASSETGGAGSDTQYF	TGTGCCAGCAGTGAAACAGGGGGCGCGGGGTCAGATACGCAGTATTTT
TRBV2	TRBJ2-5	once	TRBD2	CASSRDYQETQYF	TGTGCCAGCAGTCGGGACTATCAAGAGACCCAGTACTTC
TRBV6-5	TRBJ2-7	-	TRBD2	CASSSLTSGYEQYF	TGTGCCAGCAGTTCATTGACTAGCGGCTACGAGCAGTACTTC
TRBV27	TRBJ1-5	-	TRBD1	CASSIRGSDQPQHF	TGTGCCAGCAGTATCAGGGGGTCTGATCAGCCCCAGCATTTT
TRBV19	TRBJ2-1	-	-	CASSSPGAGYNEQFF	TGTGCCAGTAGTTCACCCGGGGCGGGTTACAATGAGCAGTTCTTC
TRBV29-1	TRBJ2-2	-	-	CSVLFVGGELFF	TGCAGCGTTTTGTTCGTAGGGGGGGAGCTGTTTTTT
TRBV14	TRBJ2-7	large	TRBD2	CASSQLPSGSYEQYF	TGTGCCAGCAGCCAACTCCCTAGCGGGAGCTACGAGCAGTACTTC
TRBV5-1	TRBJ2-1	-	-	CASSRGAGEQFF	TGCGCCAGCAGCCGGGGAGCGGGTGAGCAGTTCTTC
TRBV6-5	TRBJ2-3	-	TRBD2	CASSYRLASTDTQYF	TGTGCCAGCAGTTATAGACTAGCTAGCACAGATACGCAGTATTTT
TRBV2	TRBJ2-1	-	TRBD2	CASSDKLAGGANEQFF	TGTGCCAGCAGTGATAAGCTAGCGGGAGGGGCTAATGAGCAGTTCTTC
TRBV11-3	TRBJ2-3	-	-	CASSLDVLTDTQYF	TGTGCCAGCAGCTTGGACGTATTGACAGATACGCAGTATTTT
TRBV19	TRBJ2-2	-	TRBD2	CASSITPLLASGYTGELFF	TGTGCCAGTAGTATCACCCCCTTGTTGGCTAGCGGCTACACCGGGGAGCTGTTTTTT